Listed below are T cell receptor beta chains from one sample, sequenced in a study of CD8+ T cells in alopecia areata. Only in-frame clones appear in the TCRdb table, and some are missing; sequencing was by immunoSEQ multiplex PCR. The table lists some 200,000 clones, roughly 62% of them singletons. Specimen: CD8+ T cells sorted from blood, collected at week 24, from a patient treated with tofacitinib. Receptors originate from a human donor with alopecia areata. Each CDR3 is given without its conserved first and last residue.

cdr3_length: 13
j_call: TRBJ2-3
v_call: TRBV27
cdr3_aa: ASSPSGGATDTQY

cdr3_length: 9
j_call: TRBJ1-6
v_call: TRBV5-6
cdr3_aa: ASSSSSPLH

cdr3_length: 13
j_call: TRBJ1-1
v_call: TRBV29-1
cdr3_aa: SVQGARDSNTEAF

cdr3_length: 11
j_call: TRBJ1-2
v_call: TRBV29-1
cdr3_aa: SVEGGAPYGYT

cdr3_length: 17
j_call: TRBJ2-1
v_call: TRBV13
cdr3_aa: ASTTKSVFQGVSYNEQF

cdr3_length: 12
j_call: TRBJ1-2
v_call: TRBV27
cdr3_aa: ASESTGFGSGYT

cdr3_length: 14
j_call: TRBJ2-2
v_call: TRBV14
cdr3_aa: ASSQDERPYTGELF

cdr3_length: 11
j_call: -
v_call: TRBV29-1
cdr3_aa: SVRGGSSYEQY

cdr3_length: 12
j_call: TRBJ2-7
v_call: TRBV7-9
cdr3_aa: ASSLTDRSYEQY

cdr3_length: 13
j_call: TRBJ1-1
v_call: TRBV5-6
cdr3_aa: ASSLSPSGNTEAF

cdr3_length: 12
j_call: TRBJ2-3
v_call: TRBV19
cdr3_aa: ASSGAKRTDTQY

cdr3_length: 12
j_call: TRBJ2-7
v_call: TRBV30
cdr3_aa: AYESLNPLIEQY

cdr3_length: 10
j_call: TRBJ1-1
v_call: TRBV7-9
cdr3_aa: ASSSRQGEAF

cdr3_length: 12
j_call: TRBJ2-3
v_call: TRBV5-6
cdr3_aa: ASSPGTGADTQY

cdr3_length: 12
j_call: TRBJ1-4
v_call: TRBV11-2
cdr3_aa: ASSASGGTEKLF

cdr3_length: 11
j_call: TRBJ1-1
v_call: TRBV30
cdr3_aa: AWKAGRGTEAF

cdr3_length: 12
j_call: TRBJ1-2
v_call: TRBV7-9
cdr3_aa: ASSPFPDEEGYT

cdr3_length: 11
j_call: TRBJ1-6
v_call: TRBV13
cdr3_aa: ASSPGRRAPLH

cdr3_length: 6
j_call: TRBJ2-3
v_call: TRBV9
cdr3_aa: ASSYGI

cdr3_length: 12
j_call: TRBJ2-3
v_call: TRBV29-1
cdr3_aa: SVNTGVSGDTQY

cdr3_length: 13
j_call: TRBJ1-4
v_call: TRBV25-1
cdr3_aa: ASSATGQHSEKLF

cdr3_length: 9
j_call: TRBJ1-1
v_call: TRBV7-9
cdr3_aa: ASRAGTEAF

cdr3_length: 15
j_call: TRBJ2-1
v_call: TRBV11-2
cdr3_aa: ASSEFSGRGPYNEQF

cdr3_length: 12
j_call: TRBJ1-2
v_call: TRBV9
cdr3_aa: ASSVGTGDYGYT

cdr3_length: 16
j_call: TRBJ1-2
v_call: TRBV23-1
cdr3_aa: ASSQKKDSREHNYGYT

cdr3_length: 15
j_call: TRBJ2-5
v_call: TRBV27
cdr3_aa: ASSPRTRTSGEETQY

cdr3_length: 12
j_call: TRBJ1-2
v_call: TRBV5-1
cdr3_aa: ASSFPGQGYGYT

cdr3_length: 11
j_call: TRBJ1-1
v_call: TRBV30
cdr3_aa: AWGTGGFGEAF

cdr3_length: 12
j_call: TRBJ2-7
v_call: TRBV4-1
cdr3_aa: ASSHASDNYEQY

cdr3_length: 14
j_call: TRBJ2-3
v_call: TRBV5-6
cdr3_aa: ASSFRPLQVPDTQY

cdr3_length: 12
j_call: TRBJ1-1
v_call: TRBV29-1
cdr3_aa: SVVQGLMNTEAF

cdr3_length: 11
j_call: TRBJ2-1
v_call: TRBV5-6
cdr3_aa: ASSFPTQNEQF

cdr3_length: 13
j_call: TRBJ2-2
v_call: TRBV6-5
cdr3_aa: ASSYSGEGTGELF

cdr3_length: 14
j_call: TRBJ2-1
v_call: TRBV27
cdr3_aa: ASSIRSLQGRNEQF

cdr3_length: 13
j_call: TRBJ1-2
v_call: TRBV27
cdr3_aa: ASSLSKARRDGYT

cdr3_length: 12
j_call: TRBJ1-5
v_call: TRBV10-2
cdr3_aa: ASSESVNNQPQH

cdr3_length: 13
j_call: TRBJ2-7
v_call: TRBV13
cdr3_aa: ASNKGGMGIYEQY

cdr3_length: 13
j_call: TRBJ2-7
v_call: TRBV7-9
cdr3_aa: ASSQDLGGAHEQY

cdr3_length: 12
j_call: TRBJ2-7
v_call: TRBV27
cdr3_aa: ASSPRGKIYEQY

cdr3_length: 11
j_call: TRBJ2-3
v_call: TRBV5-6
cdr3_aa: ASRPDPIDTQY

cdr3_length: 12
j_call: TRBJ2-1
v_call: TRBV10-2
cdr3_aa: ASSAGGPYNEQF

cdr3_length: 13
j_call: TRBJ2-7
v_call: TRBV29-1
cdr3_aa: SARIRQGPSYEQY

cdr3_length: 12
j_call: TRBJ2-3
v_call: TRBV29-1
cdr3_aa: SVWGAYSTDTQY

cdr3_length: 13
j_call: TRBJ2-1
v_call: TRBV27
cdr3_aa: ASSFSGAEGNEQF

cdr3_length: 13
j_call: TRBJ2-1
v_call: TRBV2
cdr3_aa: ASSESAGGPNEQF

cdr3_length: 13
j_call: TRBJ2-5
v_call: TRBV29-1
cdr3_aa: SVPMLGLAGETQY